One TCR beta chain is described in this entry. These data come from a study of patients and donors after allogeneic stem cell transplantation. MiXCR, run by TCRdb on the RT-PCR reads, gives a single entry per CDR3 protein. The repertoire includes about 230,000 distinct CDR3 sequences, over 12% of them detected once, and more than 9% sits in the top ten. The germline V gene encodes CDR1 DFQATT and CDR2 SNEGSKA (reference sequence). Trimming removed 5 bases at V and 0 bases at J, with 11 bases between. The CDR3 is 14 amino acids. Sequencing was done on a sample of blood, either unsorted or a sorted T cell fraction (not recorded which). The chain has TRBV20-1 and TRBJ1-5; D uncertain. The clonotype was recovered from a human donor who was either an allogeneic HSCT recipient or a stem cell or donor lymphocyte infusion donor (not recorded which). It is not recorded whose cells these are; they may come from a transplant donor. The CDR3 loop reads CSALDRYSNQPQHF. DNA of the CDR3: TGCAGTGCTTTGGACCGATATAGCAATCAGCCCCAGCATTTT.